Reported below is one T cell receptor (beta chain). With a J-beta primer mix and a sample-barcoded 5' primer, a second PCR ran about 6 to 11 cycles. TCRdb recomputed calls from the 5' RACE reads with MiXCR, one row per CDR3 protein. Among 800,000 or so distinct CDR3 sequences listed, more than 20% were seen once. These data come from a study of blood T cells in healthy people across ages. Germline V gene sequence: CDR1 DFQATT, CDR2 SNEGSKA (reference sequence). V trimming: 6 bases; J trimming: 5 bases; junction bases outside the gene matches: 12. This CDR3 spans 14 amino acids. These same data were also listed under a study on T cells of mothers and their children. That paper notes: cDNA was made from all extracted RNA, 1.5 ug per 15 ul.

Input material: blood. This receptor was obtained from a boy younger than 18 in good health. The rearrangement uses TRBV20-1 and TRBJ2-7; 8 bases are a match to TRBD1. The CDR3 region has the DNA TGCAGTGCCGGGGGACAGGAGACACCCCACGAGCAGTACTTC. Amino acid sequence: CSAGGQETPHEQYF.